This T cell receptor (beta chain) stems from a study of T cells in Graves' hyperthyroidism and ophthalmopathy (dated by TCRdb to between 2019 and 2020). General notes on the study: Peripheral blood samples were taken at the time of initial diagnosis, prior to any treatment. TCR V-J signatures able to tell the groups apart were searched for in a discovery cohort of 90 to 100 patients, of whom fewer than 45 had Graves' ophthalmopathy and 57 had stable Graves' hyperthyroidism. Whether ophthalmopathy could be predicted prospectively was tested in an independent validation cohort made up of some 20 hyperthyroidism patients plus 17 patients who later progressed to ophthalmopathy. The roughly 94 discovery patients were randomly split 7:3 into training and test sets. Thyroid tissue and blood T-cell repertoires from six Graves' hyperthyroidism patients were also compared in the study. After sampling, hyperthyroidism patients received methimazole starting at 30 mg daily, and ophthalmopathy patients received high-dose intravenous methylprednisolone. According to the paper, TCR Vbeta CDR3 sequencing was carried out on roughly 130 peripheral blood samples, which came from under 50 ophthalmopathy, approximately 72 hyperthyroidism and approximately 17 progressor patients. Paper-wide results and their limitations: No statistical method was used to set the sample size in advance, and investigators knew the group allocation. Most expanded thyroid clonotypes (frequency above 0.001) were also detected in blood, suggesting blood repertoires may reflect thyroid immune responses. Ophthalmopathy was separated from stable hyperthyroidism by a 13 V-J signature model, with just over 85% sensitivity and about 81% specificity obtained in cross-validation and 80%/75% obtained in testing. During validation, the model predicted progression to ophthalmopathy a median of around 7 months ahead of onset, with around 65% sensitivity and around 72% specificity.

Amplification of TCR beta CDR3 regions was carried out from RNA transcripts. The TCR CDR3 was subjected to a first round of RT-PCR using the HTBI primer set and the Qiagen OneStep RT-PCR kit. Libraries were constructed in a second round of multiplex PCR, after which size selection and purification were performed. Paired-end sequencing of the libraries was performed with 100 bp reads on an Illumina HiSeq2000. As for how the authors treated the data: SOAPnuke was used to process the raw data, removing reads that contained adapters or uncalled bases, had a mean Phred below 15, or lacked an exact match to the constant primer or identifier. COPE v1.2.5 was used to merge high-quality paired reads, and clonotypes were defined as unique nucleotide sequences. Clonotypes were aligned to IMGT TRBV, TRBD and TRBJ reference segments using MiTCR v1.1. The analysis included only V-J combinations with a frequency above 0.0001, which together covered around 99% of the repertoires. A TCS score was defined as the ratio between F50 (clonal expansion) and ExV (chaos), using BLOSUM62-based TCRdist between CDR3 peptides within each V-J. Welch's t-statistics and random forest reduced approximately 520 V-J features to roughly 13, which were used in a naive Bayes classifier (R e1071). In-frame beta chains were kept once TCRdb had trimmed the public reads at Q25 with fastp and called clones with MiXCR. Each CDR3 protein gets just one entry, which takes the most common genes and DNA from the rows behind it. The V and J calls follow TCRdb's processing rather than the paper's. This sample is represented by approximately 400,000 distinct CDR3 sequences; 20% to 25% of them were singletons. The ten top clones hold roughly 70% of the sample.

This clonotype was detected only a few times. Its antigen is still unknown. Nothing much larger sits one base from this clone, and base qualities are not available. A patient counted as having stable Graves' hyperthyroidism if no progression to ophthalmopathy occurred over 18 months of follow-up. The hyperthyroidism patients were between 18 and 65 years old and newly diagnosed, with a disease duration of less than 2 months. The study excluded patients with uncontrolled infections, other autoimmune diseases, pregnancy or lactation. Diagnoses relied on clinical symptoms, serum thyroxine and TRAb, thyroid ultrasound and orbital computed tomography. PBMCs were isolated from approximately 10 ml of fresh peripheral blood by Ficoll-Paque density gradient centrifugation. Trizol reagent was used to extract total RNA, and RNA quality was then checked on an Agilent 2100 Bioanalyzer. Trimming removed 7 bases from V and 8 bases from J; the gene matches leave 13 bases unexplained. The CDR3, cysteine through phenylalanine, is 16 amino acids long. Here the CDR3 DNA is all that survives: 48 bases in frame from base 1. CDR1 and CDR2 are drawn from the germline V gene: MNHNS, SASEGT.

Sequenced material: blood. This sequence was found in a man over 45 with Graves' hyperthyroidism. This sequence uses TRBV6-1 and TRBJ2-1; TRBD2 agrees with 11 junctional bases. The CDR3 loop reads CASKGVSGRAGDEQFF. The nucleotide sequence reads TGTGCCAGCAAAGGAGTTAGCGGGAGGGCCGGCGATGAGCAGTTCTTC.